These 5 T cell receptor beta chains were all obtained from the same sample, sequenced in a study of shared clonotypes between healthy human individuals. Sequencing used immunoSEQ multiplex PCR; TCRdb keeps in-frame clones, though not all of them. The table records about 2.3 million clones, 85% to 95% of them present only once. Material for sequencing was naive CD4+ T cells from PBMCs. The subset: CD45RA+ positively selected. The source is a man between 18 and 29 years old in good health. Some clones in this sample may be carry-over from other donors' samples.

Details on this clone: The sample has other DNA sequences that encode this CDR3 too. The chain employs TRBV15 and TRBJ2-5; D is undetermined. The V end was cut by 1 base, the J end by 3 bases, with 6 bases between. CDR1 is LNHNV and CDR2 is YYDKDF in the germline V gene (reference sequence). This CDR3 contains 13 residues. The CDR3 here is CATSRGTEETQYF. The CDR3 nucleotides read TGTGCCACCAGCAGAGGGACCGAAGAGACCCAGTACTTC.

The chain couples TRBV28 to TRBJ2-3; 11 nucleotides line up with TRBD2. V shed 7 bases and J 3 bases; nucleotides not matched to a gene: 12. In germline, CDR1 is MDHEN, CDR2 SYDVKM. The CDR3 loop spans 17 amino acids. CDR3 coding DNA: TGTGCCAGCAAATATCCGACTAGCGGGATGAGGACAGATACGCAGTATTTT. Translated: CASKYPTSGMRTDTQYF.

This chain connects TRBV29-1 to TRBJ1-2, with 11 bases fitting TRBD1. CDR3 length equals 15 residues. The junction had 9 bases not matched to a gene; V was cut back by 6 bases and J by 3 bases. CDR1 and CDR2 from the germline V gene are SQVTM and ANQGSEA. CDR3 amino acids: CSVRGGDRGDYGYTF. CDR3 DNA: TGCAGCGTCCGGGGAGGGGACAGGGGGGACTATGGCTACACCTTC.

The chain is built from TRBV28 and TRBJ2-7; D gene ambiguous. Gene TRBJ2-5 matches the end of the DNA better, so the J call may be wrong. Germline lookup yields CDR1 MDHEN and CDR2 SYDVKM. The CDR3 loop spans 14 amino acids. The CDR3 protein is CASSIWGRRETQYF. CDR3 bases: TGTGCCAGCAGTATTTGGGGTCGTAGGGAGACCCAGTACTTC.

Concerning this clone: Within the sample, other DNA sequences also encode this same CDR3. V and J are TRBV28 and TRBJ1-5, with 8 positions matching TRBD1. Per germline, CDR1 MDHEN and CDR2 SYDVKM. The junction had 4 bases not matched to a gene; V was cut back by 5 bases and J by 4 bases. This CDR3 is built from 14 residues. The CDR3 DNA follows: TGTGCCAGCAGTCTCGGACAGGGAAATCAGCCCCAGCATTTT. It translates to CASSLGQGNQPQHF.